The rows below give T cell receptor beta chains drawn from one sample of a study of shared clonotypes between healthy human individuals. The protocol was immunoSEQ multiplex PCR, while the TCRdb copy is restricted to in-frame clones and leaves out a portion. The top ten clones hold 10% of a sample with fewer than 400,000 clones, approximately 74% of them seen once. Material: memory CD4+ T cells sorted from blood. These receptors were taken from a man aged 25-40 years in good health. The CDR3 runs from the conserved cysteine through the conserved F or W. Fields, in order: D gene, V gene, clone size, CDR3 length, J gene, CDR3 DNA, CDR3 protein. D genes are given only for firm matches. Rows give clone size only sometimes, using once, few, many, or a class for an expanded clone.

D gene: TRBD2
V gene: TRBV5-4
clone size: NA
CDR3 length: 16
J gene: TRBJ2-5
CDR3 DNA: TGTGCCAGCAGCGACGGGTTCTCAGCGGGACAAGAGACCCAGTACTTC
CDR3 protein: CASSDGFSAGQETQYF

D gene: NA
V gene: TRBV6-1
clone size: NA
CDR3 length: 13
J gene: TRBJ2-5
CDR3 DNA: TGTGCCAGCAGTGGGCAGTCCCAAGAGACCCAGTACTTC
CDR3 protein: CASSGQSQETQYF

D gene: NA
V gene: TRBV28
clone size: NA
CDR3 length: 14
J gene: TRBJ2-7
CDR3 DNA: TGTGCCAGCAGTTTACGGGTGAGGGGCTACGAGCAGTACTTC
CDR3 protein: CASSLRVRGYEQYF

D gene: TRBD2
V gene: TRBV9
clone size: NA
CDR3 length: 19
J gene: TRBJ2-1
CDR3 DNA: TGTGCCAGCAGCGCAGAACACGGGAAGAGCGGGGCTTTTTACAATGAGCAGTTCTTC
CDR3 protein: CASSAEHGKSGAFYNEQFF

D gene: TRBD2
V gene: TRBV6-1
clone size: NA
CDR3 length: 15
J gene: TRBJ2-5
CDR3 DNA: TGTGCCAGCAGTGGACGACTAGCGGGGGAAGAGACCCAGTACTTC
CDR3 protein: CASSGRLAGEETQYF

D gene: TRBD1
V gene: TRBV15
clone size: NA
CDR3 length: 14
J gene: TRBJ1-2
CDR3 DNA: TGTGCCACCAGCATAGGGGACAGCAGTTATGGCTACACCTTC
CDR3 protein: CATSIGDSSYGYTF

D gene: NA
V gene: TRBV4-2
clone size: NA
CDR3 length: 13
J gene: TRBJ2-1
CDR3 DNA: TGTGCCAGCAGCCAGCGCCCATACAATGAGCAGTTCTTC
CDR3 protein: CASSQRPYNEQFF

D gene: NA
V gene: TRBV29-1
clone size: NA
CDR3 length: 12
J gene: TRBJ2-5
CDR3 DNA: TGCAGCGAAGGTTACAAGTCAGAGACCCAGTACTTC
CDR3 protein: CSEGYKSETQYF

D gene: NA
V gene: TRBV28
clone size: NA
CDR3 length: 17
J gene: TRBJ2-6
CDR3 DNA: TGTGCCAGCAGGCTCACCGGGACCTCGCGGGGGGCCAACGTCCTGACTTTC
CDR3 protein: CASRLTGTSRGANVLTF

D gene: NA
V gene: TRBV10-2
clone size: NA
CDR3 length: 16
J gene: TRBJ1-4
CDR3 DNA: TGCGCCAGCAGGAGCCCCGGACGGGGCGGTAATGAAAAACTGTTTTTT
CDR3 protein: CASRSPGRGGNEKLFF

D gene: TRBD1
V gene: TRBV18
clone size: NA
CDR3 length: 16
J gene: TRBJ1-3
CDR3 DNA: TGTGCCAGCTCAACCCTTCGACAGGGGCCTGGAAACACCATATATTTT
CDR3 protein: CASSTLRQGPGNTIYF

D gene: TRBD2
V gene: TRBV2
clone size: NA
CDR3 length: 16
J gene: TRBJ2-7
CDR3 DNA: TGTGCCAGCAGTGAGAGGCAAGCCGGGGGGGGCTACGAGCAGTACTTC
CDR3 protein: CASSERQAGGGYEQYF

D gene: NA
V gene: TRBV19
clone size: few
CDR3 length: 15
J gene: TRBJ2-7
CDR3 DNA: TGTGCCAGTAGTACAAGCCCCGGCCTTTCCTACGAGCAGTACTTC
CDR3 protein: CASSTSPGLSYEQYF

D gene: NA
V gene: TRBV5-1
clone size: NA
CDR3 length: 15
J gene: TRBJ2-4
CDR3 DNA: TGCGCCAGCAGCTTGGCAGACAGGTTGGAAAACATTCAGTACTTC
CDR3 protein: CASSLADRLENIQYF

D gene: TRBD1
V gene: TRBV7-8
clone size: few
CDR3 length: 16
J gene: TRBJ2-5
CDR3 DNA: TGTGCCAGCAGCTCGAACGAGGGACAGAACCAAGAGACCCAGTACTTC
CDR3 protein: CASSSNEGQNQETQYF

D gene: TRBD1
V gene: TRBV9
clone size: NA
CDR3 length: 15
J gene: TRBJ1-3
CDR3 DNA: TGTGCCAGCAGCGTTACTGGACAGGACGGAAACACCATATATTTT
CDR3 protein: CASSVTGQDGNTIYF

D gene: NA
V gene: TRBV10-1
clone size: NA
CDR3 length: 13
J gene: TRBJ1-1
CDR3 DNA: TGCGCCAGCAAAGCAGGGGCCGGCACTGAAGCTTTCTTT
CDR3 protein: CASKAGAGTEAFF

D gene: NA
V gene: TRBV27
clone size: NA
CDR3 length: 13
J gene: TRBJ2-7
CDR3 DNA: TGTGCCAGCAGTTTATCGAGGAGCTACGAGCAGTACTTC
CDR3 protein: CASSLSRSYEQYF

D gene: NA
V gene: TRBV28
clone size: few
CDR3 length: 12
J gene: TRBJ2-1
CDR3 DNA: TGTGCCAGCAGCCGAGAAATCAATGAGCAGTTCTTC
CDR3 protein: CASSREINEQFF

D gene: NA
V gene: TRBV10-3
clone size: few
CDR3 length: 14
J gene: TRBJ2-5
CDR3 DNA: TGTGCCATCCAGGCCCGACAGGAACAAGAGACCCAGTACTTC
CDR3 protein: CAIQARQEQETQYF

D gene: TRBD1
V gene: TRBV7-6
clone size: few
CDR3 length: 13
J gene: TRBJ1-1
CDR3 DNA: TGTGCCAGCAGCCAGGGACAGGGGGCTGAAGCTTTCTTT
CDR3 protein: CASSQGQGAEAFF

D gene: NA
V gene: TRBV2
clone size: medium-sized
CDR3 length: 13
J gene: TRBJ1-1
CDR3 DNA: TGTGCCAGCACGGCGGGTTCCGGCACTGAAGCTTTCTTT
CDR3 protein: CASTAGSGTEAFF

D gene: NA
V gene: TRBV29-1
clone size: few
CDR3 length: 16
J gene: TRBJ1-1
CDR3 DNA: TGCAGCGTTGTGGGCGTCGGGGGCAGATTAAACACTGAAGCTTTCTTT
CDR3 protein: CSVVGVGGRLNTEAFF

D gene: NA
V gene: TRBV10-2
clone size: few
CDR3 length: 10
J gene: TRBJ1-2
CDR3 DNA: TGCGCCAGCGGACAGAATGGCTACACCTTC
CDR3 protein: CASGQNGYTF

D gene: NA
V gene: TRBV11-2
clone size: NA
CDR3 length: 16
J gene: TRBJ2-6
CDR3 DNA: TGTGCCAGCAGTGGGGGGTTATCCTCTGGGGCCAACGTCCTGACTTTC
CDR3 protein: CASSGGLSSGANVLTF

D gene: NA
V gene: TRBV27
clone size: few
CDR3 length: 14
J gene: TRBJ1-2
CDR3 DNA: TGTGCCAGCAGTTTGGGAGGATTTCCCTATGGCTACACCTTC
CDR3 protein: CASSLGGFPYGYTF

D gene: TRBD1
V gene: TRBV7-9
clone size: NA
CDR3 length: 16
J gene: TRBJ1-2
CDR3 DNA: TGTGCCAGCAGCCCCAGCGGGGACAGGGGCGGTAAAGGCTACACCTTC
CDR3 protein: CASSPSGDRGGKGYTF

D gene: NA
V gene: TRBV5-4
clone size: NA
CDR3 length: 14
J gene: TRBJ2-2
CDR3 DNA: TGTGCCAGCAGCCGCATGCACGGCACCGGGGAGCTGTTTTTT
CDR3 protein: CASSRMHGTGELFF

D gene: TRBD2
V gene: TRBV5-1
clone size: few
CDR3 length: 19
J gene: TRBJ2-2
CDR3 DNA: TGCGCCAGCAGCTTCGTAGGACGCGGGAGCGGGAGTGGGACCGGGGAGCTGTTTTTT
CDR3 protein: CASSFVGRGSGSGTGELFF